Listed here are 12 T cell receptor beta chains from one sample, sequenced in a study of shared clonotypes between healthy human individuals (dated by TCRdb to 2018 to 2021). The library was generated by the immunoSEQ multiplex PCR assay. Imported from immuneACCESS, the table was reduced by TCRdb to in-frame sequences with V and J called. These copies leave out some clones; in studies compared against another copy, an unresolved V gene accounts for under half, and the cause of the remainder is not known. Across this sample there are some 1 million clones, with approximately 70% seen only once. Approximately 1.5% of the sample goes to the ten largest clones. Sequenced input: memory CD4+ T cells sorted from blood. This sample's cell subset or site label indicates: CD45RA-negative fraction. Source of these receptors: a young man in good health.

This chain connects TRBV21-1 to TRBJ2-7; the D segment call TRBD2 is taken from the table without a DNA check. TRBV21-1 is marked as a pseudogene. This CDR3 region has 17 residues. CDR3 sequence: CASSVQRRGPKTYEQYF. In DNA, the CDR3 is TGTGCCAGCAGCGTTCAGCGTAGAGGTCCCAAAACATACGAGCAGTACTTC.

This clone was seen a single time. The gene calls are TRBV4-3 and TRBJ2-3; 10 bases agree with TRBD1. Germline assignment: CDR1 LGHNA and CDR2 YSLEER. V trimming: 2 bases; J trimming: 4 bases; junction bases outside the gene matches: 12. The CDR3 has 18 residues. This chain's CDR3 is CASSQILRDRGWADTQYF. The CDR3 nucleotides read TGCGCCAGCAGCCAAATCTTACGGGACAGGGGTTGGGCAGATACGCAGTATTTT.

V and J are TRBV6-5 and TRBJ2-1; possibly TRBD2 for D (5 bases). Per the germline V gene, CDR1 is MNHEY and CDR2 is SVGAGI. The length of the CDR3 is 15 residues. The V gene lost 7 bases and the J gene lost 1 base, with 14 bases spanning the gap. The CDR3 region is CASTLSGPSYNEQFF. CDR3 nucleotides: TGTGCCAGCACCTTAAGCGGACCTTCCTACAATGAGCAGTTCTTC.

The chain employs TRBV6-4 and TRBJ1-3; D uncertain. Germline loops: CDR1 MRHNA, CDR2 SNTAGT. The CDR3 covers 14 residues. V lost 6 bases and J 2 bases, leaving 11 bases between the germline ends. This CDR3 is CASRPDPPGNTIYF. The CDR3 nucleotides read TGTGCCAGCAGGCCCGATCCTCCTGGAAACACCATATATTTT.

This chain joins TRBV7-3 and TRBJ2-5; 9 bases fit TRBD2. There are 17 residues in the CDR3. Per germline, CDR1 SGHTA and CDR2 FQGTGA. The trim removed 2 bases at V and 3 bases at J, leaving 10 bases unmatched. CDR3 bases: TGTGCCAGCAGCTTAGGGAGGTATAGCGGGGGAGAAGAGACCCAGTACTTC. Protein: CASSLGRYSGGEETQYF.

The chain links TRBV2 to TRBJ2-7, with TRBD1 matching over 7 bases. Germline V gene lookup returns CDR1 SNHLY and CDR2 FYNNEI. This CDR3 is built from 14 residues. With 8 bases clipped from V and 7 bases from J, the junction kept 14 bases outside the gene matches. The CDR3 reads CASRYGQATGEQYF. The CDR3 DNA is TGTGCCAGCCGATATGGACAGGCGACGGGGGAGCAGTACTTC.

This clone has more than one count but fewer than ten. V and J are TRBV6-5 and TRBJ1-2, with D uncertain. Germline assignment: CDR1 MNHEY and CDR2 SVGAGI. CDR3 size: 14 residues. V was shortened by 2 bases and J by 4 bases, with 11 bases between the two germline ends. The CDR3 DNA reads as TGTGCCAGCAGTTACGCCGGCCAGTCCTATGGCTACACCTTC. Translating it yields CASSYAGQSYGYTF.

The rearrangement uses TRBV29-1 and TRBJ2-3; perhaps TRBD2 as D (6 bases). Trimming shortened V by 6 bases and J by 0 bases, and 16 bases separated the two germline ends. The CDR3 length is 15 residues. In germline, CDR1 is SQVTM, CDR2 ANQGSEA. The CDR3 region is CSVPGTAFSTDTQYF. DNA of the CDR3: TGCAGCGTGCCAGGGACTGCCTTTAGCACAGATACGCAGTATTTT.

The rearrangement joins TRBV2 to TRBJ2-7; D assignment may be TRBD1 or TRBD2 (5 bases each). The CDR3 has 12 residues. The V end was cut by 8 bases, the J end by 6 bases, with 14 bases between. The germline V gene encodes CDR1 SNHLY and CDR2 FYNNEI. The CDR3 is CASRDPLGEQYF. The CDR3 DNA reads as TGTGCCAGCCGGGACCCCCTCGGCGAGCAGTACTTC.

This CDR3 is CASQMKGNQPQHF. The CDR3 DNA sequence: TGTGCCAGTCAGATGAAAGGCAATCAGCCCCAGCATTTT. The chain employs TRBV6-5 and TRBJ1-5; D remains ambiguous. With 9 bases removed from V and 2 bases from J, the gap between germline ends came to 11 bases. Germline V gives CDR1 MNHEY, CDR2 SVGAGI. The CDR3 is 13 residues long.

About this clone: The identical CDR3 is also encoded by other nucleotide sequences in the sample. The chain joins TRBV4-1 to TRBJ1-2; 8 nucleotides align to TRBD1. CDR3 size: 17 residues. Looked up from germline, CDR1 is MGHRA and CDR2 is YSYEKL. The V and J ends lost 0 bases and 4 bases, in that order; junction bases with no gene match: 10. The CDR3 region is CASSQDPTGAFGYGYTF. CDR3 in DNA: TGCGCCAGCAGCCAAGATCCGACAGGGGCCTTTGGCTATGGCTACACCTTC.

This clone was observed a few times. The rearrangement links TRBV5-6 to TRBJ2-7; TRBD2 matches at 7 bases. Trimming removed 3 bases from V and 5 bases from J; junction bases left unmatched: 8. Germline V gene data show CDR1 as SGHDT and CDR2 as YYEEEE. The CDR3 is made up of 14 amino acids. This CDR3 is CASSSGTSVHEQYF. CDR3 DNA sequence: TGTGCCAGCAGCTCCGGTACTAGCGTTCACGAGCAGTACTTC.